This T cell receptor (beta chain) was captured by sequencing in a study of T cells in Graves' hyperthyroidism and ophthalmopathy. General study results and limits: The blood repertoire included most of the expanded thyroid clonotypes above 0.001.

Fresh peripheral blood, more than 8 ml of it, supplied the PBMCs. The germline CDR1 and CDR2 sequences are SGHNT and YENEEA. V gave up 4 bases and J gave up 9 bases; unmatched junction bases: 11. The CDR3 consists of 16 residues. There are many counts of this clonotype. Its cognate antigen is unknown. RNA transcripts gave rise to amplified TCR beta CDR3 regions. The primer set for the first-round RT-PCR of the TCR CDR3 was HTBI. TCRdb re-analysed the multiplex PCR reads in MiXCR, keeping a single row per CDR3 protein. The sample gives more than 600,000 distinct CDR3 sequences, about a sixth of which show up once; approximately 8.4% is in the top ten.

The TCR was taken from a man between 18 and 29 years old with Graves' hyperthyroidism. This sequence joins TRBV11-3 and TRBJ2-3, with 12 bases that match TRBD2. Sequences were obtained from blood. The CDR3 sequence is CASSSGLAGSARTQYF. In DNA, the CDR3 is TGTGCCAGCAGCTCTGGACTAGCGGGATCCGCGCGGACGCAGTATTTT.